These 30 T cell receptor beta chains were sequenced from one sample in a study of T cells in Graves' hyperthyroidism and ophthalmopathy. Using RNA transcripts as the source, TCR beta CDR3 regions were amplified. When the TCR CDR3 underwent first-round RT-PCR, the HTBI primer set was used. MiXCR was run by TCRdb on the multiplex PCR reads, yielding one entry per CDR3 protein. This sample carries approximately 430,000 distinct CDR3 sequences, approximately 14% of them seen once, and the ten largest clones take about 7.7%. The sample comprised blood. These receptors all come from a woman aged 18 to 35 with Graves' hyperthyroidism.

The chain is built from TRBV5-1 and TRBJ2-2; 10 nucleotides align to TRBD2. Trimming at V came to 2 bases and at J to 7 bases, leaving 5 bases not matched to a gene. From germline, CDR1 is SGHRS and CDR2 YFSETQ. The CDR3 has 15 amino acids. The CDR3 loop reads CASSLGPSGSGELFF. The CDR3 DNA is TGCGCCAGCAGCTTAGGGCCTAGCGGGAGCGGGGAGCTGTTTTTT.

This clonotype has a count of ten or more. V gene TRBV5-1 combines with J gene TRBJ2-3; tentatively, D is TRBD1 or TRBD2 (5 bases each). Germline-derived CDR1 and CDR2 are SGHRS and YFSETQ. V lost 1 base and J 2 bases, leaving 14 bases between the germline ends. The CDR3 spans 16 residues. The CDR3 DNA reads TGCGCCAGCAGCTTGACGGGGTCAGGGACCACAGATACGCAGTATTTT. This codes for CASSLTGSGTTDTQYF. Based on the CDR3 plus reference TRBV5-1 and TRBJ2-3, the full variable domain is KAGVTQTPRYLIKTRGQQVTLSCSPISGHRSVSWYQQTPGQGLQFLFEYFSETQRNKGNFPGRFSGRQFSNSRSEMNVSTLELGDSALYLCASSLTGSGTTDTQYFGPGTRLTVL.

This clonotype was observed a few times. The chain is built from TRBV4-1 and TRBJ2-5, with D possibly being TRBD1 or TRBD2 (5 bases each). From germline, CDR1 is MGHRA and CDR2 YSYEKL. Trimming stripped 0 bases from V and 5 bases from J, with 13 bases between. The CDR3 length is 15 residues. The CDR3, as DNA: TGCGCCAGCAGCCAAGATGCGGGCAGGGCGGAGACCCAGTACTTC. Its protein is CASSQDAGRAETQYF.

V usage is TRBV24-1 and J usage is TRBJ2-1; D is ambiguous. The length of the CDR3 is 13 residues. The V and J ends lost 2 bases and 10 bases respectively, with 11 bases between them. Germline loops: CDR1 KGHDR, CDR2 SFDVKD. The CDR3: CATSDSTRFEQFF. The CDR3 nucleotides are TGTGCCACCAGTGATTCGACCAGGTTCGAGCAGTTCTTC.

This clonotype showed up many times. The chain uses TRBV2 and TRBJ2-7, with no clear D. CDR3 length equals 13 residues. Germline CDR1 reads SNHLY; CDR2 reads FYNNEI. Trimming removed 6 bases at V and 2 bases at J, with 11 bases between. DNA of the CDR3: TGTGCCAGCAGGCGGACGGTTACCTACGAGCAGTACTTC. It is translated as CASRRTVTYEQYF.

This clonotype was recorded at least ten times. In DNA form, the CDR3 reads TGCGCCAGCAGATTCGGGCAGGGGTTCCCCTACGAGCAGTACTTC. Protein: CASRFGQGFPYEQYF. The chain employs TRBV5-1 and TRBJ2-7; D may be TRBD1 (6 bases). The CDR3 runs to 15 residues. Germline V gene data show CDR1 as SGHRS and CDR2 as YFSETQ. V was shortened by 5 bases and J by 2 bases, with 17 bases between the two germline ends.

Only a few counts were recorded for this clonotype. A single base separates this from a much larger clone, so it may be a read error. The V call is TRBV27, the J call TRBJ2-7; D is unresolved. The CDR3 sequence is 16 residues long. Trimming shortened V by 6 bases and J by 3 bases, and 21 bases separated the two germline ends. Germline CDR1 and CDR2: MNHEY and SMNVEV (reference sequence). As DNA, the CDR3 is TGTGCCAGCAGGCGTCGACTTGACGGGCCAAGCTACGAGCAGTACTTC. This sequence encodes CASRRRLDGPSYEQYF.

This clonotype was picked up many times. The J gene is TRBJ2-1, the V gene TRBV2; D might be TRBD1 or TRBD2, each matching 5 bases. V lost 4 bases and J 7 bases, leaving 17 bases between the germline ends. This CDR3 comprises 15 residues. Germline V gene data show CDR1 as SNHLY and CDR2 as FYNNEI. In DNA, the CDR3 is TGTGCCAGCAGTGCCCAGGGCATGGGAGTGAATGAGCAGTTCTTC. It is translated as CASSAQGMGVNEQFF. Variable domain in full (rest from reference TRBV2 and TRBJ2-1): EPEVTQTPSHQVTQMGQEVILRCVPISNHLYFYWYRQILGQKVEFLVSFYNNEISEKSEIFDDQFSVERPDGSNFTLKIRSTKLEDSAMYFCASSAQGMGVNEQFFGPGTRLTVL.

Ten or more counts support this clonotype. V is TRBV2 and J is TRBJ2-7, with TRBD1 as a possible D gene (7 bases). V was pared by 7 bases and J by 9 bases, with 19 bases between. Germline CDR1 and CDR2: SNHLY and FYNNEI. The CDR3 has 13 amino acids. Here the CDR3 reads CASIQGTRGGQYF. The DNA of the CDR3 is TGTGCCAGCATACAGGGGACCCGGGGAGGGCAGTACTTC. Full variable domain (outside the CDR3, taken from reference TRBV2 and TRBJ2-7): EPEVTQTPSHQVTQMGQEVILRCVPISNHLYFYWYRQILGQKVEFLVSFYNNEISEKSEIFDDQFSVERPDGSNFTLKIRSTKLEDSAMYFCASIQGTRGGQYFGPGTRLTVT.

The rearrangement uses TRBV5-1 and TRBJ2-7; D unclear. Trimming took 0 bases from V and 3 from J, leaving 10 bases between them. This CDR3 has 14 residues. Germline V gives CDR1 SGHRS, CDR2 YFSETQ. CDR3 in amino acids: CASSLAPGIYEQYF. As DNA, the CDR3 is TGCGCCAGCAGCTTGGCCCCAGGCATCTACGAGCAGTACTTC.

This clonotype came up many times. The rearrangement links TRBV2 to TRBJ2-3; D is perhaps TRBD2 (5 bases). The CDR3 is made up of 15 amino acids. From germline, CDR1 is SNHLY and CDR2 FYNNEI. Trimming removed 2 bases from V and 0 bases from J, with 9 bases in between. The CDR3 coding sequence is TGTGCCAGCAGTGAACGGCCGGGGAGCACAGATACGCAGTATTTT. Amino acids: CASSERPGSTDTQYF.

The table lists this clonotype with many counts. The gene calls are TRBV20-1 and TRBJ2-1; TRBD2 is a possible D gene (5 bases). This CDR3 comprises 15 residues. CDR1 is DFQATT and CDR2 is SNEGSKA in the germline V gene (reference sequence). The ends were cut back, 0 bases at V and 4 bases at J, with 13 bases in the middle. The CDR3 region is CSARDQTGVYNEQFF. In DNA form, the CDR3 reads TGCAGTGCTAGAGATCAGACCGGGGTATACAATGAGCAGTTCTTC.

As regards this clonotype: A much larger clone lies one base from this, so it may be a read error. The chain has TRBV20-1 and TRBJ1-2, with D hard to call. V was trimmed by 8 bases and J by 8 bases, leaving 18 bases between them. Germline lookup yields CDR1 DFQATT and CDR2 SNEGSKA (reference sequence). The CDR3 runs 12 residues. CDR3 sequence (DNA): TGCAGTACCCCCAACCAGGTTGGAGGCTACACCTTC. It yields the protein CSTPNQVGGYTF.

This clonotype showed up just a few times. The chain joins TRBV29-1 to TRBJ1-2; D remains ambiguous. Germline CDR1 is SQVTM and CDR2 is ANQGSEA. V lost 6 bases to trimming and J lost 4 bases, with 12 bases between them. The CDR3 length is 12 residues. This chain's CDR3 is CSVETEGYGYTF. The CDR3 DNA reads as TGCAGCGTCGAAACAGAGGGCTATGGCTACACCTTC. The whole variable domain, filled in from reference TRBV29-1 and TRBJ1-2, reads SAVISQKPSRDICQRGTSLTIQCQVDSQVTMMFWYRQQPGQSLTLIATANQGSEATYESGFVIDKFPISRPNLTFSTLTVSNMSPEDSSIYLCSVETEGYGYTFGSGTRLTVV.

For this clonotype: A read error may account for a junction end that differs from germline. The chain couples TRBV27 to TRBJ2-2; 8 bases line up with TRBD1. The germline V gene has CDR1 MNHEY and CDR2 SMNVEV (reference sequence). The CDR3 covers 14 residues. The CDR3: CAVGQGSNTRELFF. The CDR3 DNA follows: TGTGCCGTCGGACAGGGCTCGAACACCAGGGAGCTGTTTTTT.

This clonotype was counted ten times or more. The CDR3 DNA reads TGTGCCAGCTCACCCGGCAGGAATGAAAAACTGTTTTTT. It is translated as CASSPGRNEKLFF. The chain uses TRBV18 and TRBJ1-4, with D uncertain. V was pared by 3 bases and J by 5 bases, with 7 bases between. Germline lookup yields CDR1 KGHSH and CDR2 LQKENI. The CDR3 sequence is 13 residues long.

In its sample, this clonotype was seen a few times. This chain links TRBV4-1 with TRBJ2-2; D ambiguous. The CDR3 contains 13 residues. Trimming took off 2 bases at V and 4 bases at J, with 5 bases between the two ends. From germline, CDR1 is MGHRA and CDR2 YSYEKL. The CDR3, as DNA: TGCGCCAGCAGCCAATGGATCACCGGGGAGCTGTTTTTT. The encoded protein is CASSQWITGELFF.

In its sample, this clonotype was seen a few times. The rearrangement uses TRBV28 and TRBJ1-6, with unresolved D. V was pared by 6 bases and J by 7 bases, with 10 bases between. The CDR3 totals 13 residues. Germline V CDR1 and CDR2: MDHEN, SYDVKM. Here the CDR3 DNA reads TGTGCCAGCAGCCCTGTCCGAAATTCACCCCTCCACTTT. Its translation is CASSPVRNSPLHF.

At least ten counts were recorded for this clonotype. The chain recombines TRBV7-8 with TRBJ2-1; no reliable D call. This CDR3 is built from 21 residues. CDR1 is SGHVS, CDR2 FQNEAQ, per germline. V shed 0 bases and J shed 0 bases, with 24 bases lying between them. Written as DNA, the CDR3 is TGTGCCAGCAGCTTAGCGTATCTTTCCCTCGGTGTGGGGTCCTCCTACAATGAGCAGTTCTTC. Translated: CASSLAYLSLGVGSSYNEQFF.

This clonotype was recorded many times. The J gene is TRBJ2-3, the V gene TRBV11-2; D is possibly TRBD2 (5 bases). The germline CDR1 and CDR2 sequences are SGHAT and FQNNGV. V lost 8 bases, J lost 3 bases, and 15 bases lay in between. The CDR3 spans 14 residues. This chain's CDR3 is CASGSSFGTDTQYF. As DNA, the CDR3 is TGTGCCAGCGGCTCTAGCTTTGGAACAGATACGCAGTATTTT.

This clonotype was recorded at least ten times. The genes are TRBV19 and TRBJ1-1; TRBD1 agrees at 7 bases. Germline V gene lookup returns CDR1 LNHDA and CDR2 SQIVND (reference sequence). V was pared by 1 base and J by 2 bases, with 4 bases of the junction left unmatched. This CDR3 is built from 15 residues. The CDR3 sequence is CASSIAEGANTEAFF. CDR3 DNA sequence: TGTGCCAGTAGTATAGCTGAGGGGGCAAACACTGAAGCTTTCTTT.

This clonotype was recorded at least ten times. The J gene is TRBJ2-3, the V gene TRBV20-1; maybe TRBD2 (5 bases). CDR1 is DFQATT and CDR2 is SNEGSKA in the germline V gene (reference sequence). V lost 6 bases, J lost 0 bases, and 13 bases lay in between. The CDR3 spans 14 residues. The DNA for the CDR3 is TGCAGTGCACCCCTAGCAGCTAGCACAGATACGCAGTATTTT. Residues: CSAPLAASTDTQYF.

This clonotype occurred many times. This chain uses TRBV30 with TRBJ2-5; tentative D call: TRBD2 (6 bases). The V gene lost 0 bases and the J gene lost 2 bases, with 7 bases spanning the gap. Germline V CDR1 and CDR2: GTSNPN, SVGIG (reference sequence). The CDR3 extends over 13 amino acids. The CDR3 protein is CAWSVGGQETQYF. In DNA form, the CDR3 reads TGTGCCTGGAGTGTGGGAGGTCAAGAGACCCAGTACTTC.

CDR3 in DNA: TGTGCCAGCAAACCGGGAGGCGGGGTCTCTGGAAACACCATATATTTT. As protein: CASKPGGGVSGNTIYF. The chain links TRBV2 to TRBJ1-3; D is uncertain. The CDR3 extends over 16 amino acids. The germline V gene encodes CDR1 SNHLY and CDR2 FYNNEI. Trimming shortened V by 7 bases and J by 0 bases, and 16 bases separated the two germline ends.

The chain carries TRBV28 and TRBJ2-7, with TRBD2 as a possible D gene (7 bases). V gave up 4 bases and J gave up 6 bases, with 16 bases separating them. The V gene's germline CDR1 is MDHEN and CDR2 SYDVKM. The CDR3 has 14 residues. In nucleotides, the CDR3 is TGTGCCAGCAGTTGGGAGGGGGGTGGGAGCGAGCAGTACTTC. This gives the protein CASSWEGGGSEQYF.

This clonotype has ten or more counts. The chain is built from TRBV6-1 and TRBJ2-5; 7 nucleotides match TRBD1. The CDR3 extends over 14 amino acids. The J segment lost 2 bases and the V segment lost 6 bases, leaving 6 bases of the junction unmatched. Per the germline V gene, CDR1 is MNHNS and CDR2 is SASEGT. In nucleotides, the CDR3 is TGTGCCAGCAGCGAGACAGGGCCGCAAGAGACCCAGTACTTC. Translation gives CASSETGPQETQYF.

This clonotype was observed many times. The chain has TRBV28 and TRBJ2-2; D is unclear. Germline V gene lookup returns CDR1 MDHEN and CDR2 SYDVKM. CDR3 length: 16 residues. V lost 2 bases, J lost 0 bases, and 10 bases lay in between. For the CDR3, the DNA is TGTGCCAGCAGTTTAATCCTGGGATCGAACACCGGGGAGCTGTTTTTT. Translating it yields CASSLILGSNTGELFF.

This clonotype was detected only a few times. The genes are TRBV24-1 and TRBJ1-5; D not certain. Looked up from germline, CDR1 is KGHDR and CDR2 is SFDVKD. Trimming cost V 10 bases and J 5 bases, with 14 bases left between them. This CDR3 region has 13 residues. The CDR3 DNA follows: TGTGCCACTTCCTCCTTCGGGCATCAGCCCCAGCATTTT. Its protein is CATSSFGHQPQHF.

This clonotype was detected ten times or more. The chain couples TRBV20-1 to TRBJ2-3, with TRBD2 identical over 8 bases. The V gene's germline CDR1 is DFQATT and CDR2 SNEGSKA (reference sequence). This CDR3 has 13 amino acids. After removal of 5 bases from V and 1 base from J, the junction contained 2 bases not matched to a gene. For the CDR3, the DNA is TGCAGTGCTCAGACTAGCGGCACAGATACGCAGTATTTT. This encodes CSAQTSGTDTQYF.

For this clonotype: A read error is possible here, since a much larger clone lies one base away. The chain employs TRBV7-9 and TRBJ2-3; tentatively, D is TRBD1 (6 bases). The CDR3 has 14 amino acids. Germline V gene data show CDR1 as SEHNR and CDR2 as FQNEAQ (reference sequence). V lost 6 bases and J lost 8, with 18 bases in between. The CDR3 sequence is CASRYRVTVGTQYF. DNA of the CDR3: TGTGCCAGCAGATACAGGGTGACGGTGGGTACGCAGTATTTT.